This TCR beta chain comes out of a study of blood T cell repertoires in COVID-19. Turning to the study itself: Sites in the United States, Italy and Spain provided acute and convalescent COVID-19 samples. PBMCs, B-cell-depleted T cells, or T cells were the source of the cDNA or gDNA that made up the material.

Trimming took 4 bases from V and 10 from J, leaving 14 bases between them. This CDR3 has 14 amino acids. Germline CDR1 is MNHEY and CDR2 is SMNVEV (reference sequence). Each recovered donor of Cohort 3 presented with two negative PCRs, clearance, or symptom resolution. A few counts support this clone. Per the original methods: Reference gene primer amplification gave estimated nucleated cell counts. This table comes from immunoSEQ multiplex PCR, and its TCRdb copy is limited to in-frame clones, with some not included. V and J calls and clone size are given by that table; D and trimming were obtained from the DNA. Of around 310,000 clones in the sample, 70% to 90% were seen once.

This receptor was taken from a woman in her thirties or forties who had recovered from COVID-19. What was sequenced was PBMCs or T cells enriched from blood (not recorded which). The chain has TRBV27 and TRBJ1-6; D is unresolved. CDR3 sequence reads: CASSSTKYGSPLHF. In DNA, the CDR3 is TGTGCCAGCAGTTCGACAAAATATGGGTCACCCCTCCACTTT.